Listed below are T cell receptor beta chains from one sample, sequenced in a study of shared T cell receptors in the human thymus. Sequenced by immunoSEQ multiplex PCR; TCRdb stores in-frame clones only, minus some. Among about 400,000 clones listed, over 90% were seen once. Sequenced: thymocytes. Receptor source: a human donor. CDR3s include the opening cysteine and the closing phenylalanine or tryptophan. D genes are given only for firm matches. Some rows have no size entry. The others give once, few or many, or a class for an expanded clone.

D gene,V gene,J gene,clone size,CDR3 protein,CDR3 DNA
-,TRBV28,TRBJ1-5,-,CASRQGGGQPQHF,TGTGCCAGCAGACAGGGAGGGGGTCAGCCCCAGCATTTT
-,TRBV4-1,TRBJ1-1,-,CASSQEKARGTEAFF,TGCGCCAGCAGCCAAGAGAAGGCGCGAGGCACTGAAGCTTTCTTT
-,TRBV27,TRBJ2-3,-,CASSPSQDEDTQYF,TGTGCCAGCAGTCCCTCACAGGACGAGGATACGCAGTATTTT
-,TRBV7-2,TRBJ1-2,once,CASSLAMEGNFYGYTF,TGTGCCAGCAGCTTAGCGATGGAGGGGAACTTCTATGGCTACACCTTC
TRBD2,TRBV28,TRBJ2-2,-,CASSPGGDPIGELFF,TGTGCCAGCAGCCCCGGGGGGGACCCGATAGGGGAGCTGTTTTTT
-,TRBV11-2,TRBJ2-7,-,CASSLDPEQYF,TGTGCCAGCAGCTTAGATCCCGAGCAGTACTTC
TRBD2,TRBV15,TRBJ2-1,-,CATSREPPGGAGEDNEQFF,TGTGCCACCAGCAGAGAGCCGCCCGGGGGGGCGGGAGAGGACAATGAGCAGTTCTTC
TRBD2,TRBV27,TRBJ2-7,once,CASSPRTRKINEQYF,TGTGCCAGCAGTCCAAGGACTAGAAAGATAAACGAGCAGTACTTC
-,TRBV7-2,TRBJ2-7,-,CSSSSVPELSYEQYF,TGTTCCAGCAGCTCAGTCCCAGAGCTCTCCTACGAGCAGTACTTC
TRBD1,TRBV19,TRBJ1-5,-,CASSDRGSNQPQHF,TGTGCCAGTAGCGACAGGGGGAGCAATCAGCCCCAGCATTTT
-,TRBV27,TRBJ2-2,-,CASSPSLSSVNTGELFF,TGTGCCAGCAGTCCCAGCTTGTCTAGCGTGAACACCGGGGAGCTGTTTTTT
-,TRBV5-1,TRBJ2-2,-,CASSLVRARNTGELFF,TGCGCCAGCAGTTTAGTGAGGGCCCGGAACACCGGGGAGCTGTTTTTT
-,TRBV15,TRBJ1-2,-,CATSKYTLVSASEANYGYTF,TGTGCCACCAGCAAATATACTTTAGTGTCCGCCAGCGAAGCTAACTATGGCTACACCTTC
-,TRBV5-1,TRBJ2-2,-,CASSSRTESGEDTGELFF,TGCGCCAGCAGTTCGAGGACAGAATCGGGAGAGGACACCGGGGAGCTGTTTTTT
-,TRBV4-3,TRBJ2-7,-,CASSQETGSTYEQYF,TGCGCCAGCAGCCAAGAAACGGGAAGTACCTACGAGCAGTACTTC
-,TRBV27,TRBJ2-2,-,CASSPRGAYTGELFF,TGTGCCAGCAGTCCCCGGGGGGCATACACCGGGGAGCTGTTTTTT
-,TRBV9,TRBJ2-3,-,CASSVDPSDTQYF,TGTGCCAGCAGCGTGGACCCATCAGATACGCAGTATTTT
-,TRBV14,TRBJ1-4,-,CASSQGQHNEKLFF,TGTGCCAGCAGCCAAGGACAGCATAATGAAAAACTGTTTTTT
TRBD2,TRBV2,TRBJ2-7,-,CASSEALIIAGVGRAYEQYF,TGTGCCAGCAGTGAAGCGCTCATAATAGCGGGAGTGGGGAGGGCCTACGAGCAGTACTTC
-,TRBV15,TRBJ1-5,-,CATSRDFPRENQPQHF,TGTGCCACCAGCAGAGATTTCCCCAGGGAGAATCAGCCCCAGCATTTT
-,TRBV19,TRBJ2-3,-,CASSINRATDTQYF,TGTGCCAGTAGTATAAACAGGGCCACAGATACGCAGTATTTT
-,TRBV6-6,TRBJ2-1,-,CASSPSDNGSYNEQFF,TGTGCCAGCAGCCCCAGCGACAATGGCTCCTACAATGAGCAGTTCTTC
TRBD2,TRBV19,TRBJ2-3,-,CASSIGLSGSGGDTQYF,TGTGCCAGTAGTATCGGACTTAGCGGGAGCGGCGGAGATACGCAGTATTTT
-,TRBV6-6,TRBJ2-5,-,CASSRDSGEKETQYF,TGTGCCAGCAGTCGCGATTCAGGGGAAAAAGAGACCCAGTACTTC
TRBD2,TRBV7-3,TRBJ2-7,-,CASSLKGTSGSSYEQYF,TGTGCCAGCAGCTTAAAGGGTACTAGCGGGAGTAGTTACGAGCAGTACTTC
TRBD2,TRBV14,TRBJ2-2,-,CASSHGLAGVAGELFF,TGTGCCAGCAGCCATGGACTAGCGGGAGTGGCCGGGGAGCTGTTTTTT
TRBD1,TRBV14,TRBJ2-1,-,CASSPDRVRHNEQFF,TGTGCCAGCAGCCCCGACAGGGTACGACACAATGAGCAGTTCTTC
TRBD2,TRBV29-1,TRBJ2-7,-,CSVGRTLAGAFRNEQYF,TGCAGCGTTGGTCGGACACTAGCGGGAGCTTTTAGGAACGAGCAGTACTTC
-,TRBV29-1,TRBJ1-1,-,CSVELAQNTEAFF,TGCAGCGTTGAGTTAGCCCAGAACACTGAAGCTTTCTTT
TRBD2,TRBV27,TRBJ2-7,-,CASSFNPSGAYYEQYF,TGTGCCAGCAGTTTCAATCCTAGCGGGGCTTACTACGAGCAGTACTTC
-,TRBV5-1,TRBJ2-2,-,CASQPTAETNTGELFF,TGCGCCAGTCAACCCACGGCGGAGACGAACACCGGGGAGCTGTTTTTT
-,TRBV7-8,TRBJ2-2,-,CASSYRGTALSANTGELFF,TGTGCCAGCAGCTATCGGGGGACCGCACTTTCCGCGAACACCGGGGAGCTGTTTTTT
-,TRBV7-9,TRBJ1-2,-,CASSPLAGDYGYTF,TGTGCCAGCAGCCCCTTGGCGGGAGACTATGGCTACACCTTC
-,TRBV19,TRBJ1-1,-,CASSFTQGSDTEAFF,TGTGCCAGTAGTTTCACACAGGGTTCGGACACTGAAGCTTTCTTT
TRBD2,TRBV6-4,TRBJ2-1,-,CASSAGGAGGPQNEQFF,TGTGCCAGCAGTGCCGGTGGGGCGGGAGGTCCCCAGAATGAGCAGTTCTTC
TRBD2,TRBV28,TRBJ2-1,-,CASNIGGALPVRNEQFF,TGTGCCAGCAACATCGGGGGGGCCCTCCCGGTAAGGAATGAGCAGTTCTTC
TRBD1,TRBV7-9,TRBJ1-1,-,CASSLPENRTGGKAFF,TGTGCCAGCAGCTTACCCGAAAATAGGACAGGGGGGAAAGCTTTCTTT
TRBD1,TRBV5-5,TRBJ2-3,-,CASRRTGVTDTQYF,TGTGCCAGCAGGAGGACAGGGGTCACAGATACGCAGTATTTT
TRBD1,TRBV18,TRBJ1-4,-,CASSVYGLPGQGNVGEKLFF,TGTGCCAGCTCGGTGTACGGCCTTCCGGGACAGGGGAATGTAGGGGAAAAACTGTTTTTT
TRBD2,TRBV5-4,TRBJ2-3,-,CASSFLRLAAPTGTQYF,TGTGCCAGCAGCTTCCTGAGACTAGCGGCCCCCACAGGTACGCAGTATTTT
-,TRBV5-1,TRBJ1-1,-,CASSPGGVNTEAFF,TGCGCCAGCAGTCCGGGAGGGGTGAACACTGAAGCTTTCTTT
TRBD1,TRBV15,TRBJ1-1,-,CATSRDRGRVSTEAFF,TGTGCCACCAGCAGAGACAGGGGGAGAGTGTCCACTGAAGCTTTCTTT
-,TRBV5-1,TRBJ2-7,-,CASSFDSPYEQYF,TGCGCCAGCAGCTTTGACAGTCCCTACGAGCAGTACTTC
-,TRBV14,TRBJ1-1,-,CASSQVYDRHTEAFF,TGTGCCAGCAGCCAGGTCTATGACAGGCACACTGAAGCTTTCTTT
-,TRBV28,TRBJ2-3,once,CAIGRQGTDTQYF,TGTGCCATTGGGCGACAGGGCACAGATACGCAGTATTTT
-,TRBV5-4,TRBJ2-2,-,CASSWWGNTNTGELFF,TGTGCCAGCAGCTGGTGGGGAAACACGAACACCGGGGAGCTGTTTTTT
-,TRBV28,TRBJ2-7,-,CASSFGHFSYEQYF,TGTGCCAGCAGTTTTGGACACTTCTCCTACGAGCAGTACTTC
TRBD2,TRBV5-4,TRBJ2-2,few,CASSFGGSWSQSGELFF,TGTGCCAGCAGCTTTGGCGGGAGCTGGTCCCAATCCGGGGAGCTGTTTTTT
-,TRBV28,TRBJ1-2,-,CASSHVRGRGYTF,TGTGCCAGCAGCCACGTGAGGGGAAGAGGCTACACCTTC
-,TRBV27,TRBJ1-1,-,CASSFSPDWNTEAFF,TGTGCCAGCAGTTTCTCACCCGACTGGAACACTGAAGCTTTCTTT
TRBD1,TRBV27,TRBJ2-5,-,CASSLQGEETQYF,TGTGCCAGCAGTTTACAGGGGGAAGAGACCCAGTACTTC
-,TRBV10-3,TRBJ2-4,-,CAISMDAASSQNIQYF,TGTGCCATCAGTATGGACGCAGCTTCTAGCCAAAACATTCAGTACTTC
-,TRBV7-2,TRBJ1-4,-,CASSPGQKNEKLFF,TGTGCCAGCAGCCCCGGACAGAAAAATGAAAAACTGTTTTTT
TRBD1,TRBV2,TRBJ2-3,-,CASRDRGRDTQYF,TGTGCCAGCCGAGACAGGGGAAGAGATACGCAGTATTTT
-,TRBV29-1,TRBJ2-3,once,CSVEGARTDTQYF,TGCAGCGTTGAAGGGGCGCGAACAGATACGCAGTATTTT
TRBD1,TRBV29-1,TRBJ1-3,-,CSVVGGGASGNTIYF,TGCAGCGTTGTAGGAGGGGGCGCTTCAGGAAACACCATATATTTT
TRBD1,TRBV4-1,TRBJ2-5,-,CASSQTRQGETQYF,TGCGCCAGCAGCCAAACCAGACAGGGGGAGACCCAGTACTTC
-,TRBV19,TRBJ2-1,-,CASSTGAAYNEQFF,TGTGCCAGTAGTACAGGGGCTGCCTACAATGAGCAGTTCTTC
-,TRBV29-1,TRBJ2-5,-,CSTLFYHQETQYF,TGCAGCACATTGTTCTACCACCAAGAGACCCAGTACTTC